The table lists the clone carrying this T cell receptor (beta chain) with many counts. The CDR3 is 13 amino acids. Germline CDR1 reads GTSNPN; CDR2 reads SVGIG (reference sequence). Trimming shortened V by 5 bases and J by 1 base, and 11 bases separated the two germline ends. These data originate in a study of T cells in Graves' hyperthyroidism and ophthalmopathy. What was amplified from RNA transcripts were TCR beta CDR3 regions. The HTBI set primed first-round TCR CDR3 RT-PCR. MiXCR was run by TCRdb on the multiplex PCR reads, yielding one entry per CDR3 protein. The repertoire includes around 350,000 distinct CDR3 sequences, about 20% of them detected once, and 3.7% sits in the top ten.

Sequences were obtained from blood. The V and J genes are TRBV30 and TRBJ1-1; D not certain. This receptor was identified in a woman aged 18-29 years with Graves' hyperthyroidism. For the CDR3, the DNA is TGTGCCTGGGGAGTCGGTGCGAACACTGAAGCTTTCTTT. Its translation is CAWGVGANTEAFF.